This TCR beta chain comes out of a study of blood T cell repertoires in COVID-19. Study summary: Spain, Italy and the United States supplied samples that represented acute and convalescent COVID-19. T cells, B-cell-depleted T cells, or PBMCs supplied cDNA or gDNA.

Original processing notes: Estimates of nucleated cell counts were drawn from the amplification of reference gene primers. Profiling relied on immunoSEQ multiplex PCR, and the TCRdb table lists in-frame clones only, not all of them. From that table come the V and J calls and clone size; the DNA was used to work out D and trimming. The repertoire includes 70,000 to 95,000 clones, 89% of them detected once, and 5.2% sits in the top ten. V was cut by 8 bases and J by 5 bases, with 10 bases left in between. The CDR3 totals 12 residues. The V gene's germline CDR1 is SNHLY and CDR2 FYNNEI. Sample: peripheral blood. The source is a woman older than 75 with active COVID-19. V and J are TRBV2 and TRBJ2-1; D might be TRBD1 (6 bases). The CDR3 coding sequence is TGTGCCAGCCAATACAGGGACAATGAGCAGTTCTTC. Translating gives CASQYRDNEQFF.